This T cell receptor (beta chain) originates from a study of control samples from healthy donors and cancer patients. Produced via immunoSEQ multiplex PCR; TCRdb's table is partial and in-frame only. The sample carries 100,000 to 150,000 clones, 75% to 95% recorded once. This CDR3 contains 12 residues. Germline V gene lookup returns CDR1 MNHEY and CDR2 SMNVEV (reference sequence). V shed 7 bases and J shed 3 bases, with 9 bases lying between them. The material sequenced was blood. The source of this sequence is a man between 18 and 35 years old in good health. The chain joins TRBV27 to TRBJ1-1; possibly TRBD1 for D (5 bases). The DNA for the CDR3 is TGTGCCAGCAAGGGGAGGTACACTGAAGCTTTCTTT. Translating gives CASKGRYTEAFF.